Following are 27 T cell receptor beta chains from one sample sequenced in a study of OX40 agonist ivuxolimab in advanced cancers. The assay was immunoSEQ multiplex PCR, and TCRdb's table has in-frame clones only and misses some. The data hold 53,000 or so clones, with over 90% observed a single time. This sample comprised CD4+ or CD8+ T cells sorted from blood, obtained in a trial of the OX40 agonist ivuxolimab. Receptors were obtained from an adult with an advanced solid tumor such as melanoma, head and neck, liver or kidney cancer.

This sequence joins TRBV27 and TRBJ2-3; D unresolved. There are 14 residues in the CDR3. Trimming shortened V by 0 bases and J by 4 bases, and 8 bases separated the two germline ends. From germline, CDR1 is MNHEY and CDR2 SMNVEV (reference sequence). The CDR3 region has the DNA TGTGCCAGCAGTTTATCGTCGCCCGCAGATACGCAGTATTTT. Its translation: CASSLSSPADTQYF.

CDR3 sequence: CASSPFLEGADTQYF. CDR3 bases: TGCGCCAGCAGTCCTTTTCTAGAGGGCGCAGATACGCAGTATTTT. This rearrangement joins TRBV10-1 to TRBJ2-3; a possible D gene is TRBD2 (5 bases). Germline V gene lookup returns CDR1 WNHNN and CDR2 SYGVQD (reference sequence). The CDR3 loop spans 15 amino acids. Trimming left V 5 bases short and J 4 bases short, with 16 bases between.

The chain carries TRBV13 and TRBJ2-1; D is unresolved. Germline lookup yields CDR1 PRHDT and CDR2 FYEKMQ (reference sequence). The V end was cut by 5 bases, the J end by 5 bases, with 13 bases between. The CDR3 contains 14 residues. The CDR3 DNA is TGTGCCAGCAGCCCAGGTGAGGACCACAATGAGCAGTTCTTC. It yields the protein CASSPGEDHNEQFF.

V and J are TRBV9 and TRBJ2-1; 9 positions match TRBD1. CDR1 is SGDLS, CDR2 YYNGEE, per germline. Losses at the gene ends were 3 bases for V and 9 bases for J; bases not matched to a gene: 7. CDR3 length: 14 residues. The CDR3 DNA reads as TGTGCCAGCAGCGGTTCCGGGACAGGGATTGAGCAGTTCTTC. Amino acids: CASSGSGTGIEQFF.

This chain links TRBV29-1 with TRBJ2-6; D call uncertain. Trimming removed 4 bases at V and 2 bases at J, with 15 bases between. Per the germline V gene, CDR1 is SQVTM and CDR2 is ANQGSEA. The CDR3 sequence is 16 residues long. The CDR3 DNA follows: TGCAGCGTTGCAGACATGATTAAAACTGGGGCCAACGTCCTGACTTTC. This gives the protein CSVADMIKTGANVLTF.

The chain recombines TRBV4-3 with TRBJ2-1, with a tentative D call TRBD2 (5 bases). Trimming stripped 0 bases from V and 3 bases from J, with 15 bases between. The CDR3 totals 17 residues. Germline values: CDR1 LGHNA, CDR2 YSLEER. CDR3 in DNA: TGCGCCAGCAGCCAAGATTATGAGAGGGTCTACTACAATGAGCAGTTCTTC. Its translation is CASSQDYERVYYNEQFF.

The rearrangement links TRBV7-9 to TRBJ2-2; 9 bases are a match to TRBD1. The germline V gene has CDR1 SEHNR and CDR2 FQNEAQ (reference sequence). This CDR3 has 16 residues. Trimming took 5 bases from V and 6 from J; bases not matched to a gene: 10. The CDR3 DNA is TGTGCCAGCAGCCTAACCGGGACAGGGCTCGCCGGGGAGCTGTTTTTT. Translation gives CASSLTGTGLAGELFF.

The V gene is TRBV27, the J gene TRBJ2-2; a possible D gene is TRBD1 (6 bases). The CDR3 is 16 amino acids. Germline assignment: CDR1 MNHEY and CDR2 SMNVEV (reference sequence). Trimming removed 5 bases from V and 8 bases from J, with 21 bases in between. In DNA form, the CDR3 reads TGTGCCAGCAGTGCCCTGGGGTCTACAGGGTTTGGGGAGCTGTTTTTT. Protein: CASSALGSTGFGELFF.

This chain connects TRBV5-6 to TRBJ2-7, with 8 bases aligning to TRBD1. Germline values: CDR1 SGHDT, CDR2 YYEEEE. The J segment lost 0 bases and the V segment lost 6 bases, leaving 11 bases of the junction unmatched. The CDR3 runs to 16 residues. The CDR3, as DNA: TGTGCCAGCACCTCGCGGGACAGGATCCTCTCCTACGAGCAGTACTTC. Translating it yields CASTSRDRILSYEQYF.

The genes are TRBV27 and TRBJ2-1; 7 bases line up with TRBD1. J gave up 4 bases and V 7 bases, and 10 bases lay outside the gene matches. There are 15 residues in the CDR3. Germline CDR1 is MNHEY and CDR2 is SMNVEV (reference sequence). For the CDR3, the DNA is TGTGCCAGCACTCTTGGGACAGCCGGGTACAATGAGCAGTTCTTC. It specifies CASTLGTAGYNEQFF.

This clone showed up just once. The chain has TRBV5-6 and TRBJ1-4; 7 bases fit TRBD1. Germline CDR1 and CDR2: SGHDT and YYEEEE. This CDR3 is built from 14 residues. Germline trimming cut 4 bases from V and 8 bases from J; bases unmatched to any gene: 8. The CDR3 DNA reads as TGTGCCAGCAGCCTAGACAGGGAAGGCGAAAAACTGTTTTTT. Protein: CASSLDREGEKLFF. Drawing the rest from reference TRBV5-6 and TRBJ1-4, the complete variable domain is DAGVTQSPTHLIKTRGQQVTLRCSPKSGHDTVSWYQQALGQGPQFIFQYYEEEERQRGNFPDRFSGHQFPNYSSELNVNALLLGDSALYLCASSLDREGEKLFFGSGTQLSVL.

On this clone: This clone may be a read error of a much larger clone one base away. The rearrangement links TRBV5-4 to TRBJ2-7, with 9 bases aligning to TRBD1. Germline V lookup: CDR1 SGHNT, CDR2 YYREEE (reference sequence). This CDR3 contains 14 residues. With V trimmed by 2 bases and J by 2 bases, 2 bases remained unmatched. CDR3 bases: TGTGCCAGCAGCTTTGGGACAGGGCCCTACGAGCAGTACTTC. As protein: CASSFGTGPYEQYF.

The chain recombines TRBV6-5 with TRBJ2-7; a possible D gene is TRBD1 (6 bases). CDR1 and CDR2 (germline): MNHEY, SVGAGI. This CDR3 region has 15 residues. V dropped 5 bases and J dropped 3 bases, with 17 bases sitting between them. CDR3 DNA: TGTGCCAGCAGTCCCAGACAGTTAGGGGGCTACGAGCAGTACTTC. Amino acid sequence: CASSPRQLGGYEQYF.

The chain is built from TRBV29-1 and TRBJ1-3; weak D call: TRBD1 (6 bases). The CDR3 is 15 residues long. Trimming took off 0 bases at V and 2 bases at J, with 11 bases between the two ends. In germline, CDR1 is SQVTM, CDR2 ANQGSEA. The CDR3 loop reads CSVEDLGGAGNTIYF. DNA of the CDR3: TGCAGCGTTGAAGATCTGGGGGGCGCTGGAAACACCATATATTTT.

About this clone itself: The same CDR3 is also encoded by other DNA sequences in this sample. The V and J genes are TRBV7-2 and TRBJ2-1; D ambiguous. V was clipped by 5 bases and J by 5 bases, with 4 bases between them. In germline, CDR1 is SGHTA, CDR2 FQGNSA. There are 11 residues in the CDR3. CDR3 in DNA: TGTGCCAGCAGCCCCGACAATGAGCAGTTCTTC. Translation: CASSPDNEQFF.

The chain joins TRBV28 to TRBJ2-3, with a possible D match to TRBD2 (6 bases). The CDR3 extends over 15 amino acids. Germline V gene data show CDR1 as MDHEN and CDR2 as SYDVKM. Trimming left V 4 bases short and J 0 bases short, with 11 bases between. The CDR3: CASSYLAGSTDTQYF. DNA for the CDR3: TGTGCCAGCAGTTATTTGGCGGGAAGCACAGATACGCAGTATTTT.

The chain employs TRBV28 and TRBJ2-3, with D possibly matching TRBD2 (6 bases). Germline V gene lookup returns CDR1 MDHEN and CDR2 SYDVKM. This CDR3 contains 14 residues. Trimming took off 0 bases at V and 2 bases at J, with 6 bases between the two ends. CDR3 residues: CASSLWRDTDTQYF. As DNA, the CDR3 is TGTGCCAGCAGTTTATGGCGGGACACAGATACGCAGTATTTT.

V gene TRBV5-5 combines with J gene TRBJ2-7, with D perhaps TRBD1 (5 bases). The CDR3 loop spans 12 amino acids. The V end was cut by 0 bases, the J end by 6 bases, with 7 bases between. The V gene's germline CDR1 is SGHKS and CDR2 YYEKEE (reference sequence). CDR3: CASSLAGLEQYF. The CDR3 bases are TGTGCCAGCAGCTTGGCAGGGCTCGAGCAGTACTTC.

V and J are TRBV28 and TRBJ2-7; maybe TRBD1 (7 bases). CDR1 is MDHEN, CDR2 SYDVKM, per germline. The CDR3 is 16 residues long. Trimming shortened V by 5 bases and J by 2 bases, and 19 bases separated the two germline ends. CDR3: CASSPSGSGGTYEQYF. Written as DNA, the CDR3 is TGTGCCAGCAGTCCCTCGGGTTCAGGGGGGACCTACGAGCAGTACTTC.

The chain has TRBV28 and TRBJ2-2, with a weak D call TRBD2 (6 bases). The CDR3 sequence is 12 residues long. V was pared by 6 bases and J by 6 bases, with 8 bases between. Germline V gene lookup returns CDR1 MDHEN and CDR2 SYDVKM. The CDR3 bases are TGTGCCAGCAGCCGCGGGGCCGGGGAGCTGTTTTTT. Translated: CASSRGAGELFF.

The J gene is TRBJ2-3, the V gene TRBV28; a weak D match, TRBD1 (5 bases). Germline lookup yields CDR1 MDHEN and CDR2 SYDVKM. V lost 7 bases to trimming and J lost 2 bases, with 13 bases between them. The CDR3 runs to 14 residues. Written as DNA, the CDR3 is TGTGCCAGCACCCTTGGGGCAGCCACAGATACGCAGTATTTT. Translated: CASTLGAATDTQYF. Based on the CDR3 plus reference TRBV28 and TRBJ2-3, the full variable domain is DVKVTQSSRYLVKRTGEKVFLECVQDMDHENMFWYRQDPGLGLRLIYFSYDVKMKEKGDIPEGYSVSREKKERFSLILESASTNQTSMYLCASTLGAATDTQYFGPGTRLTVL.

V gene TRBV9 combines with J gene TRBJ2-5; no definite D call. The V end lost 0 bases, the J end lost 2 bases, and 8 bases lay between the germline ends. The CDR3 spans 14 residues. CDR1 and CDR2 (germline): SGDLS, YYNGEE. CDR3 nucleotide sequence: TGTGCCAGCAGCGTAGCTAATACTCAAGAGACCCAGTACTTC. Translated, it gives CASSVANTQETQYF.

CDR3 sequence reads: CASNHGRAAQETQYF. Written as DNA, the CDR3 is TGTGCCAGCAATCACGGGAGGGCCGCGCAAGAGACCCAGTACTTC. The gene calls are TRBV6-5 and TRBJ2-5; TRBD2 matches 8 bases. The CDR3 has 15 amino acids. V shed 7 bases and J 2 bases; nucleotides not matched to a gene: 9. Germline CDR1 is MNHEY and CDR2 is SVGAGI.

The rearrangement joins TRBV7-3 to TRBJ1-1; D remains ambiguous. With 5 bases removed from V and 0 bases from J, the gap between germline ends came to 7 bases. CDR3 length: 13 residues. CDR1 and CDR2 from the germline V gene are SGHTA and FQGTGA. CDR3: CASSLSVNTEAFF. The DNA for the CDR3 is TGTGCCAGCAGCCTGAGTGTGAACACTGAAGCTTTCTTT.

J is TRBJ1-1 and V is TRBV7-9, with D tentatively TRBD1 (5 bases). The germline V gene encodes CDR1 SEHNR and CDR2 FQNEAQ (reference sequence). CDR3 length: 17 amino acids. V was trimmed by 5 bases and J by 10 bases, leaving 29 bases between them. The CDR3 here is CASSGDHLVRVNGIAFF. The CDR3 DNA sequence: TGTGCCAGCAGCGGGGACCATCTTGTACGGGTGAATGGGATAGCTTTCTTT.

The chain combines TRBV11-2 with TRBJ2-5, with D maybe TRBD1 (6 bases). The CDR3 contains 14 residues. V was cut by 1 base and J by 4 bases, with 10 bases left in between. From germline, CDR1 is SGHAT and CDR2 FQNNGV. Here the CDR3 DNA reads TGTGCCAGCAGCTTAGTCGGGACAAGAGAGACCCAGTACTTC. Encoded protein: CASSLVGTRETQYF.

The rearrangement joins TRBV9 to TRBJ2-1; D is unresolved. Between the trimmed V and J ends, which lost 4 bases and 3 bases, there was a span of 8 bases. The length of the CDR3 is 13 residues. Germline lookup yields CDR1 SGDLS and CDR2 YYNGEE. The CDR3 sequence: CASSPDNYNEQFF. Written as DNA, the CDR3 is TGTGCCAGCAGCCCCGACAACTACAATGAGCAGTTCTTC.